This is a list of T cell receptor beta chains from one sample in a study of blood T cells in healthy people across ages. TCRdb analysed the 5' RACE reads with MiXCR anew, one entry per CDR3 protein. The sample consists of about 750,000 distinct CDR3 sequences, approximately 55% of them appearing once. Sequencing used blood. All receptors derive from an elderly man in good health. CDR3s leave out the opening cysteine and the closing phenylalanine or tryptophan. Each record gives: clone size, J gene, V gene, CDR3 protein. Clone sizes are given selectively: once, few, many, or a class where the clone is expanded.

few	TRBJ2-6	TRBV24-1	ATGDNRVGANVLT
NA	TRBJ2-7	TRBV20-1	SAKPTLINNEQY
once	TRBJ2-7	TRBV20-1	SARSSDSYYEQY
NA	NA	TRBV12-3/TRBV12-4	ASSPDRALYEQY
few	TRBJ2-3	TRBV27	ASSLFGRTWPDTQY
NA	TRBJ2-5	TRBV10-3	AISGLAGVETQY
few	TRBJ2-1	TRBV12-3/TRBV12-4	ASEPRGTSYNEQF
once	TRBJ1-5	TRBV29-1	SVETGGSNQPQH
NA	TRBJ2-5	TRBV6-1	ASSERPETQY
NA	TRBJ2-2	TRBV20-1	SARDRTGGTGELF
NA	TRBJ2-1	TRBV2	ASSDSSGSSDEQF
NA	TRBJ1-5	TRBV10-3	AISDGDGQPQH
NA	TRBJ2-7	TRBV11-2	ASSLAQLAGGPTYEQY
NA	TRBJ1-2	TRBV7-6	ASSLAGGGSYGYT
NA	TRBJ2-3	TRBV29-1	SVRTSGRAEDTQY
NA	TRBJ2-5	TRBV7-2	ASSPSGWHQETQY
NA	TRBJ2-1	TRBV2	ASQDSGRAPNEQF
NA	TRBJ2-7	TRBV7-2	ASSHQGGFGEQY
NA	TRBJ2-3	TRBV5-1	ASSTGTSGKYAY
NA	TRBJ2-6	TRBV10-3	AISETGANVLT
few	TRBJ2-3	TRBV3-1	ASSQGGDRYAY
NA	TRBJ2-1	TRBV29-1	SVVAGGVDNEQF
NA	NA	TRBV28	ASSLLGPGAYEQY
few	TRBJ2-1	TRBV12-3/TRBV12-4	ASSLGLAGSNEQF
NA	TRBJ2-7	TRBV30	AWTLGGQTYEQY
NA	TRBJ2-5	TRBV9	ASSVGQLRETQY
few	TRBJ2-3	TRBV29-1	SVDLGYAY
NA	TRBJ2-4	TRBV14	ASSQASDIQY
NA	TRBJ2-5	TRBV21-1	ASSKMGSGETQY
NA	TRBJ1-2	TRBV2	ASSELPDYGYT
NA	TRBJ2-1	TRBV12-3/TRBV12-4	ASSPGQGPF
NA	TRBJ2-3	TRBV29-1	SSTGASGADTQY
NA	TRBJ1-2	TRBV4-2	ASGQEMGGNYGYT
few	TRBJ1-1	TRBV4-2	ASSQDRGGAF
NA	TRBJ2-7	TRBV20-1	SAQRRSSYNEQY
NA	TRBJ1-2	TRBV2	ASIEGDGYT
NA	TRBJ2-3	TRBV20-1	SARAPSGSADTQY
NA	TRBJ1-5	TRBV20-1	SASFSNSNQPQH
NA	TRBJ1-1	TRBV12-5	ASGLMDTEAF
once	TRBJ1-2	TRBV14	ASSQQRGTYGYT
NA	NA	TRBV6-5	ASSAGSNSYEQY
NA	NA	TRBV9	ASSARSGGRETQY
NA	TRBJ2-3	TRBV4-2	ASSQESRLAGNTDTQY
NA	TRBJ1-5	TRBV12-3/TRBV12-4	ASTPDRGSNQPQH
NA	TRBJ1-1	TRBV12-3/TRBV12-4	ASSLDGTPGDEAF
few	TRBJ2-1	TRBV20-1	SARKGGYSYNEQF
few	TRBJ1-6	TRBV4-2	ASSQDALDNSPLH
NA	TRBJ2-7	TRBV12-3/TRBV12-4	ASRQAGGRHEQY
NA	TRBJ2-1	TRBV6-2/TRBV6-3	ASVPGTSAYNGQF
NA	TRBJ2-5	TRBV21-1	ASSTRQGAWATQY
NA	TRBJ2-7	TRBV27	ASSLFSDYEQY